The clone carrying this T cell receptor beta chain appeared many times. The source of the sample is a study of T cells in Graves' hyperthyroidism and ophthalmopathy. The overall study: Blood was drawn when the patient was first diagnosed and still untreated.

What was amplified from RNA transcripts were TCR beta CDR3 regions. Initially, a first-round RT-PCR of the TCR CDR3 employed the HTBI primer set. TCRdb itself ran the multiplex PCR reads through MiXCR, one entry per CDR3 protein. The data show about 640,000 distinct CDR3 sequences, about 20% seen once. CDR1 is SGHRS, CDR2 YFSETQ, per germline. The CDR3 length is 16 residues. Trimming removed 1 base from V and 3 bases from J; junction bases left unmatched: 7. In the ophthalmopathy cohort, Clinical Activity Score was at least 3, NOSPECS grade at least 4, and duration under 3 months. The material sequenced was blood. The chain combines TRBV5-1 with TRBJ2-7; 10 positions match TRBD1. The receptor was derived from a man aged 30 to 45 with Graves' ophthalmopathy. CDR3 sequence reads: CASSLSYGTGVYEQYF. The CDR3 DNA follows: TGCGCCAGCAGCTTGAGCTACGGGACAGGGGTCTACGAGCAGTACTTC.